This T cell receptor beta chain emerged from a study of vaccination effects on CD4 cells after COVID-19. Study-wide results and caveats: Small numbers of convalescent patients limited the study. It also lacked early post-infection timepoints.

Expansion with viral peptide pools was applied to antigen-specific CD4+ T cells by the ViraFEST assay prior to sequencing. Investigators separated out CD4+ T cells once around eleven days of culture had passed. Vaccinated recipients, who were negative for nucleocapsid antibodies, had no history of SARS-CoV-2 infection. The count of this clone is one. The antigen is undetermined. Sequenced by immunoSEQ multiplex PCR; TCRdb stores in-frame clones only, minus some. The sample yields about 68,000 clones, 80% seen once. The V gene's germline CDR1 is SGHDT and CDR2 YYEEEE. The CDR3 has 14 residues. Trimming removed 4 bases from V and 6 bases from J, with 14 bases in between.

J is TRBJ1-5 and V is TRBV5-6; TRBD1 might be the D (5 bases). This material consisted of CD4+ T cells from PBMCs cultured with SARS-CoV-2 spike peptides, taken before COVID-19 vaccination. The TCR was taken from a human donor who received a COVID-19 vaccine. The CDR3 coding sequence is TGTGCCAGCAGCCGGGACCGGGGGGGTCAGCCCCAGCATTTT. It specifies CASSRDRGGQPQHF. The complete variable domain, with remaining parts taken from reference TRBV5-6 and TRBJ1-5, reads DAGVTQSPTHLIKTRGQQVTLRCSPKSGHDTVSWYQQALGQGPQFIFQYYEEEERQRGNFPDRFSGHQFPNYSSELNVNALLLGDSALYLCASSRDRGGQPQHFGDGTRLSIL.